This TCR beta chain is from a study of cytomegalovirus exposure and HLA in healthy donors. The study's findings and limits: Sequences of the TCR beta chain were said to predict the HLA-A and HLA-B alleles of most subjects accurately. Sequencing had likely introduced a cluster of highly shared sequence variants as an artifact.

PCR involved 60 Vbeta and 13 Jbeta primers. Clones were read by immunoSEQ multiplex PCR, and TCRdb kept only the in-frame ones, dropping some. Seen here are 90,000 to 130,000 clones, 70% observed once, and the top ten hold 8.5% to 9.5%. Comments on this clone: Its antigen is undetermined.

Germline assignment: CDR1 SQVTM and CDR2 ANQGSEA. V lost 2 bases and J 0 bases, leaving 9 bases between the germline ends. The CDR3 is 14 amino acids. The sample comprised PBMCs. This sequence was found in a man aged 30-40 years in good health and CMV-seropositive. This sequence joins TRBV29-1 and TRBJ2-3; D unresolved. The CDR3 sequence: CSVESLTSTDTQYF. The CDR3 DNA is TGCAGCGTTGAAAGCCTAACTAGCACAGATACGCAGTATTTT.